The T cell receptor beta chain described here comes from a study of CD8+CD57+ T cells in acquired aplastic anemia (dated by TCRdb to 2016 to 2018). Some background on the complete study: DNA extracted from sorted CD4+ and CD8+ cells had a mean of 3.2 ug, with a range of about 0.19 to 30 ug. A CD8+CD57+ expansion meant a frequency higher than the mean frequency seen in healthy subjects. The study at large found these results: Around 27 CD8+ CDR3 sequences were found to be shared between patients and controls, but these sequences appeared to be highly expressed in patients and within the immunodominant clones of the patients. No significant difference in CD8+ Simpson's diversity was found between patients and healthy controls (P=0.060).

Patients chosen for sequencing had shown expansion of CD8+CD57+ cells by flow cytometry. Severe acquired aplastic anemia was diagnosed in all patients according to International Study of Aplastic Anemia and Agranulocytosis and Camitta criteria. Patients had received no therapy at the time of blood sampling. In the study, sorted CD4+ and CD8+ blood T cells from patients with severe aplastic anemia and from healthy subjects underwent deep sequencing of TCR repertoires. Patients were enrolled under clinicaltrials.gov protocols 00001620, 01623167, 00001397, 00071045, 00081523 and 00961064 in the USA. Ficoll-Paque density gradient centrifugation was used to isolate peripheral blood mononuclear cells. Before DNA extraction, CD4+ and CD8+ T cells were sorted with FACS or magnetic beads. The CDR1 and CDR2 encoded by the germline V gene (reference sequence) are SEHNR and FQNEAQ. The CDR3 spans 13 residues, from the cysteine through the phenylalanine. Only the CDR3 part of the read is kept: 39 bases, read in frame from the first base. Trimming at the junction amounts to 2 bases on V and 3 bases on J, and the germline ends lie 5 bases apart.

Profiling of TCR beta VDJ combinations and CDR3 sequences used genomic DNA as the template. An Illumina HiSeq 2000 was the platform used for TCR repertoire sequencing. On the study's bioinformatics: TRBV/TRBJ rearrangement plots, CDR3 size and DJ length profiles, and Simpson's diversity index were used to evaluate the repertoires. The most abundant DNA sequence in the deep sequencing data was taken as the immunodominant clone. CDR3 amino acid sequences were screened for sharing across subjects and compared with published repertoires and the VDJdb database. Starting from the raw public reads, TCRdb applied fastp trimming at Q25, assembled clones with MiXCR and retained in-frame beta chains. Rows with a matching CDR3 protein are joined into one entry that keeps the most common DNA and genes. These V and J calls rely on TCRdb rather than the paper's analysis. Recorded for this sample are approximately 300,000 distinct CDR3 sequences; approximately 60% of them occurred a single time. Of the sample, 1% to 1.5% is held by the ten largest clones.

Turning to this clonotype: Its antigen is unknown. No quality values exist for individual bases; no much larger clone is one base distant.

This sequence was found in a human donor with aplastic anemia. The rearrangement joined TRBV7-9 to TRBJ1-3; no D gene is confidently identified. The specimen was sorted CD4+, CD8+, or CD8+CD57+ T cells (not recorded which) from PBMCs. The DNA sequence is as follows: TGTGCCAGCAGCTTACTATTTGGAAACACCATATATTTT. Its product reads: CASSLLFGNTIYF.